This T cell receptor (beta chain) was sequenced for a study of T cells in Graves' hyperthyroidism and ophthalmopathy. For the study at large: Once the initial diagnosis was made, peripheral blood was obtained before any treatment.

RNA transcripts served as the template for amplifying TCR beta CDR3 regions. With the HTBI primer set, the TCR CDR3 went through a first round of RT-PCR. TCRdb re-called the multiplex PCR reads with MiXCR, one entry per CDR3 protein. The sample holds 350,000 to 450,000 distinct CDR3 sequences, approximately 15% seen once. This clonotype was seen repeatedly, ten times or more. Pregnant or lactating patients were excluded, as were those with uncontrolled infection or other autoimmune disease. Based on clinical symptoms, serum thyroxine and TRAb, thyroid ultrasound and orbital computed tomography, diagnoses were reached. Each 10 ml fresh peripheral blood draw supplied the PBMCs. The sample taken for sequencing was blood. This clonotype was obtained from a woman aged 60-75 years with Graves' hyperthyroidism.

CDR3 amino acids: CASSLYADTDTQYF. CDR3 in DNA: TGTGCCAGCAGCTTATATGCGGACACAGATACGCAGTATTTT. J is TRBJ2-3 and V is TRBV7-3; no reliable D call. Germline CDR1 SGHTA, CDR2 FQGTGA. CDR3 length: 14 amino acids. V gave up 2 bases and J gave up 2 bases, with 8 bases separating them.